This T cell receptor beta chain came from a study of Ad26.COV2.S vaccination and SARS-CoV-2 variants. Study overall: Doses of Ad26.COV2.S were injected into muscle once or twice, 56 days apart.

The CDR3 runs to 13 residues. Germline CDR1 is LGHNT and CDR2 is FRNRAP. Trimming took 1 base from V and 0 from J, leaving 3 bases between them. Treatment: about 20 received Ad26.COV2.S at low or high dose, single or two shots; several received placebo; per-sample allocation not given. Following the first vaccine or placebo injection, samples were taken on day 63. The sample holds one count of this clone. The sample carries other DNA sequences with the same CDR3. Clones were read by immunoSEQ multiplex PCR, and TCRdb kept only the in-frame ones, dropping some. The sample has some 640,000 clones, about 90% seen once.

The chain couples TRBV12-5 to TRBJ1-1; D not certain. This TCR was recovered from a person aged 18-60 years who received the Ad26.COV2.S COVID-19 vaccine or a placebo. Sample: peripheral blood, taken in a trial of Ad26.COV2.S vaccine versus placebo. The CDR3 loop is CASGLGLNTEAFF. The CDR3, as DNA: TGTGCTAGTGGTTTGGGCCTGAACACTGAAGCTTTCTTT.